This TCR beta chain comes out of a study of blood T cell repertoires in COVID-19. Study background: From the United States, Italy and Spain came samples of acute and convalescent COVID-19. Sample material is recorded as cDNA or gDNA derived from T cells, B-cell-depleted T cells, or PBMCs.

This clone has only a few counts. How the authors handled the data: Counts of nucleated cells, estimated from reference gene primer amplification, were obtained. Assay used: immunoSEQ multiplex PCR; TCRdb lists only in-frame clones, some missing. The DNA gave D and trimming, while V, J and clone size come from that table. Altogether some 50,000 clones are present, 84% being singletons, with the ten largest covering more than 2.5%. The source material was peripheral blood. The origin of this receptor is a man aged 50 or older with acute or convalescent COVID-19.

Here the CDR3 DNA reads TGTGCCAGCAGCAAAGCTGAACGGAGTTTCTCCTACGAGCAGTACTTC. Protein product: CASSKAERSFSYEQYF. V gene TRBV21-1 combines with J gene TRBJ2-7; the table's D call TRBD2 went unverified against the DNA. TRBV21-1 is a pseudogene segment. This CDR3 contains 16 residues.